Following are 20 T cell receptor beta chains from one sample sequenced in a study of T cell responses to AZD1222 COVID-19 vaccine (dated by TCRdb to the early 2020s). This sample's time point label indicates: about 28 days (+/-7) after the second vaccine dose. The treatment or condition label of this sample denotes: meningococcal conjugate vaccine given as trial control. The library was built by means of the immunoSEQ multiplex PCR assay. What TCRdb holds here is the immuneACCESS table cut down to in-frame rearrangements. Part of the clones is not present; checked against another copy, under half of the missing clones reflect an unresolved V gene, and the others are unexplained. Recorded for this sample are approximately 180,000 clones; more than 90% of them occurred a single time. The ten largest clones capture about 4% of the sample. Sequenced material: peripheral blood, taken 28 days after the second dose of the MenACWY control vaccine. The receptors originated from an adult who received the MenACWY meningococcal vaccine as a control.

This rearrangement joins TRBV19 to TRBJ2-1; the D is unclear. The length of the CDR3 is 14 residues. Trimming removed 3 bases from V and 8 bases from J, with 14 bases in between. Germline V CDR1 and CDR2: LNHDA, SQIVND (reference sequence). CDR3 coding DNA: TGTGCCAGTAGTATTAGCAAGGGCAATTATGAGCAGTTCTTC. It is translated as CASSISKGNYEQFF.

This sequence joins TRBV7-2 and TRBJ1-4; D call uncertain. Trimming cost V 5 bases and J 5 bases, with 12 bases left between them. This CDR3 has 14 amino acids. Looked up from germline, CDR1 is SGHTA and CDR2 is FQGNSA. In DNA form, the CDR3 reads TGTGCCAGCAGCCCAGACGTGTTCAATGAAAAACTGTTTTTT. Translating it yields CASSPDVFNEKLFF.

The chain joins TRBV7-2 to TRBJ2-1; D not certain. The germline V gene has CDR1 SGHTA and CDR2 FQGNSA. V lost 0 bases, J lost 8 bases, and 11 bases lay in between. The CDR3 covers 14 residues. The CDR3 nucleotides read TGTGCCAGCAGCTTAGCGCACGGTAGGGATGAGCAGTTCTTC. It codes for CASSLAHGRDEQFF.

The V gene is TRBV11-2, the J gene TRBJ1-5; D is uncertain. The V gene's germline CDR1 is SGHAT and CDR2 FQNNGV. Trimming stripped 1 base from V and 5 bases from J, with 12 bases between. The length of the CDR3 is 15 residues. CDR3 loop: CASSLGVSRDQPQHF. In DNA form, the CDR3 reads TGTGCCAGCAGCTTAGGAGTTAGTAGGGATCAGCCCCAGCATTTT.

This chain connects TRBV20-1 to TRBJ1-1; possible D gene TRBD1, 5 bases. The CDR3 extends over 11 amino acids. Germline assignment: CDR1 DFQATT and CDR2 SNEGSKA (reference sequence). The V end lost 8 bases, the J end lost 1 base, and 8 bases lay between the germline ends. The CDR3 is CSTRANTEAFF. The CDR3 coding sequence is TGCAGTACCAGGGCGAACACTGAAGCTTTCTTT.

The chain recombines TRBV27 with TRBJ1-2; 7 bases agree with TRBD1. The V gene's germline CDR1 is MNHEY and CDR2 SMNVEV (reference sequence). The ends lost 6 bases at V and 4 bases at J; junction bases unmatched: 8. The CDR3 is 14 amino acids. The CDR3 loop is CASRLQQGSYGYTF. For the CDR3, the DNA is TGTGCCAGCAGACTCCAACAGGGGTCCTATGGCTACACCTTC.

This clone has just a few counts. The CDR3 reads CASSQAAGLAAGVQFF. For the CDR3, the DNA is TGTGCCAGCAGCCAAGCGGCGGGACTAGCGGCAGGGGTGCAGTTCTTC. V gene TRBV3-1 (or the pseudogene TRBV3-2) combines with J gene TRBJ2-1; 11 nucleotides match TRBD2. With V trimmed by 1 base and J by 12 bases, 11 bases remained unmatched. Germline V lookup: CDR1 LGHDT, CDR2 YNNKEL (reference sequence). The CDR3 spans 16 residues.

The chain is built from TRBV6-2 or TRBV6-3 and TRBJ2-1; the D gene is possibly TRBD2 (5 bases). The V and J ends lost 0 bases and 9 bases respectively, with 24 bases between them. The CDR3 totals 18 residues. Per germline, CDR1 MNHEY and CDR2 SVGEGT. DNA of the CDR3: TGTGCCAGCAGTTACTCGATACAATGGCTAGCTGGTCTGCGTGAGCAGTTCTTC. Amino acid sequence: CASSYSIQWLAGLREQFF.

The J gene is TRBJ1-2, the V gene TRBV7-8; a possible D gene is TRBD1 (5 bases). The CDR3 loop spans 14 amino acids. V lost 5 bases to trimming and J lost 4 bases, with 14 bases between them. Germline CDR1 and CDR2: SGHVS and FQNEAQ. This chain's CDR3 is CASSALRVSYGYTF. The CDR3, as DNA: TGTGCCAGCAGCGCTCTCAGGGTCAGCTATGGCTACACCTTC.

This clone appeared a single time. The J gene is TRBJ2-1, the V gene TRBV20-1; the D gene could be TRBD1 or TRBD2 (5 bases each). Germline CDR1 DFQATT, CDR2 SNEGSKA (reference sequence). Trimming removed 6 bases at V and 12 bases at J, with 12 bases between. There are 10 residues in the CDR3. CDR3 in DNA: TGCAGTGCCCAACTAGGGGTGCAGTTCTTC. It specifies CSAQLGVQFF.

The CDR3 nucleotides are TGTGCCAGCAGTTCCATACCCTTCGGAGTGAACACTGAAGCTTTCTTT. Translated, it gives CASSSIPFGVNTEAFF. The chain employs TRBV28 and TRBJ1-1, with D uncertain. Germline CDR1 and CDR2: MDHEN and SYDVKM. V shed 4 bases and J shed 0 bases, with 15 bases lying between them. The CDR3 contains 16 residues.

The V and J genes are TRBV5-1 and TRBJ2-1; D might be TRBD2 (6 bases). The CDR3 consists of 14 residues. V lost 7 bases and J lost 6, with 17 bases in between. Germline CDR1 is SGHRS and CDR2 is YFSETQ. The CDR3, as DNA: TGCGCCAGCCAACCGGGACTGAGGGGCAATGAGCAGTTCTTC. Translating gives CASQPGLRGNEQFF.

V gene TRBV28 combines with J gene TRBJ1-1; D is uncertain. The CDR3 length is 13 residues. Trimming stripped 6 bases from V and 1 base from J, with 9 bases between. Per the germline V gene, CDR1 is MDHEN and CDR2 is SYDVKM. CDR3 in DNA: TGTGCCAGCAGACCAAGGAAGAACACTGAAGCTTTCTTT. It is translated as CASRPRKNTEAFF. Variable domain in full (rest from reference TRBV28 and TRBJ1-1): DVKVTQSSRYLVKRTGEKVFLECVQDMDHENMFWYRQDPGLGLRLIYFSYDVKMKEKGDIPEGYSVSREKKERFSLILESASTNQTSMYLCASRPRKNTEAFFGQGTRLTVV.

This clone has more than one count but fewer than ten. The CDR3 DNA sequence: TGCGCCAGCAGCCAAGATCACGGGGGCTCTGGAAACACCATATATTTT. Translating gives CASSQDHGGSGNTIYF. V and J are TRBV4-3 and TRBJ1-3; D might be TRBD1 (5 bases). Trimming cost V 0 bases and J 0 bases, with 9 bases left between them. Germline CDR1 and CDR2: LGHNA and YSLEER. CDR3 length: 16 residues.

The sample holds a few counts of this clone. The rearrangement joins TRBV19 to TRBJ1-6, with D hard to call. The V end lost 6 bases, the J end lost 9 bases, and 12 bases lay between the germline ends. This CDR3 region has 13 residues. Germline V CDR1 and CDR2: LNHDA, SQIVND (reference sequence). The CDR3: CASRSGEGSPLHF. The CDR3 nucleotides are TGTGCCAGTAGGTCCGGGGAAGGTTCACCCCTCCACTTT.

The chain uses TRBV3-1 (or the pseudogene TRBV3-2) and TRBJ1-3; no reliable D call. V was shortened by 2 bases and J by 0 bases, with 5 bases between the two germline ends. Germline CDR1 LGHDT, CDR2 YNNKEL (reference sequence). CDR3 length: 14 residues. DNA for the CDR3: TGTGCCAGCAGCCAACGGAGCTCTGGAAACACCATATATTTT. Translation gives CASSQRSSGNTIYF.

The rearrangement uses TRBV29-1 and TRBJ1-3; D is undetermined. The CDR3 sequence is 14 residues long. CDR1 SQVTM and CDR2 ANQGSEA come from the germline V gene. Trimming left V 0 bases short and J 9 bases short, with 15 bases between. The CDR3 reads CSVEESVGSGTIYF. CDR3 sequence (DNA): TGCAGCGTTGAAGAATCGGTAGGGTCTGGCACCATATATTTT.

The chain uses TRBV10-3 and TRBJ2-2; possible D gene TRBD2, 5 bases. Germline V lookup: CDR1 ENHRY, CDR2 SYGVKD. This CDR3 comprises 11 residues. Trimming took 8 bases from V and 6 from J, leaving 7 bases between them. The CDR3 is CAIEGPGELFF. CDR3 DNA sequence: TGTGCCATCGAGGGTCCCGGGGAGCTGTTTTTT.

V and J are TRBV7-9 and TRBJ1-1; no clear D. The V gene's germline CDR1 is SEHNR and CDR2 FQNEAQ (reference sequence). The CDR3 length is 13 residues. Trimming stripped 1 base from V and 2 bases from J, with 5 bases between. The CDR3 sequence is CASSLDTNTEAFF. For the CDR3, the DNA is TGTGCCAGCAGCTTAGACACCAACACTGAAGCTTTCTTT.

The chain carries TRBV5-6 and TRBJ2-3; D is possibly TRBD1 or TRBD2 (7 bases each). Germline V gene data show CDR1 as SGHDT and CDR2 as YYEEEE. The CDR3 totals 14 residues. Trimming took 1 base from V and 6 from J, leaving 12 bases between them. In nucleotides, the CDR3 is TGTGCCAGCAGCTTGAGGGGGCGGGAGGATACGCAGTATTTT. Its protein product is CASSLRGREDTQYF.